The 21 T cell receptor beta chains below were found in one sample sequenced in a study of cytomegalovirus exposure and HLA in healthy donors (dated 2017 in TCRdb). Library creation used the immunoSEQ multiplex PCR assay. A mixture of 60 forward primers for TCR Vbeta segments and 13 reverse primers for TCR Jbeta segments was used in the multiplex PCR. Entries here come from immuneACCESS through TCRdb and include only in-frame sequences with V and J called. Some clones fail to appear in such tables; in the studies checked, an unresolved V gene covers under half of the shortfall, and the cause of the remainder is unknown. This sample is represented by around 130,000 clones; about 80% of them were singletons. The ten largest account for over 0.95% of the sample. The material sequenced was PBMCs. These receptors were obtained from a girl aged 2-10 years in good health and CMV-seronegative.

The V and J genes are TRBV7-8 and TRBJ1-1; TRBD1 is a possible D gene (5 bases). Between the trimmed V and J ends, which lost 2 bases and 3 bases, there was a span of 25 bases. The germline V gene encodes CDR1 SGHVS and CDR2 FQNEAQ. This CDR3 spans 19 amino acids. The CDR3 nucleotides are TGTGCCAGCAGCTTAAGGGAAAGTGGGGAGGGGCTAGGGGACACTGAAGCTTTCTTT. Amino acids: CASSLRESGEGLGDTEAFF.

V usage is TRBV7-3 and J usage is TRBJ1-2; D may be TRBD1 (5 bases). The CDR3 runs 15 residues. Germline V gives CDR1 SGHTA, CDR2 FQGTGA. The V end lost 2 bases, the J end lost 0 bases, and 10 bases lay between the germline ends. The CDR3 coding sequence is TGTGCCAGCAGCTTAGACAGCTCGTCTAACTATGGCTACACCTTC. It codes for CASSLDSSSNYGYTF.

The chain links TRBV30 to TRBJ2-3; 8 positions match TRBD2. The V gene's germline CDR1 is GTSNPN and CDR2 SVGIG (reference sequence). V lost 6 bases to trimming and J lost 13 bases; unmatched junction nucleotides: 6. This CDR3 spans 10 amino acids. The CDR3 DNA follows: TGTGCCTGTACAGGGACTAGGAAGTATTTT. Its translation: CACTGTRKYF.

A few counts support this clone. This chain uses TRBV27 with TRBJ2-7; D is unclear. The germline CDR1 and CDR2 sequences are MNHEY and SMNVEV (reference sequence). The V end was cut by 4 bases, the J end by 2 bases, with 9 bases between. This CDR3 is built from 13 residues. The CDR3 spells CASSYARAYEQYF. The CDR3 DNA reads as TGTGCCAGCAGTTACGCCCGGGCCTACGAGCAGTACTTC.

The J gene is TRBJ2-7, the V gene TRBV6-5; 7 bases align to TRBD2. The CDR3 covers 13 residues. The trim removed 2 bases at V and 7 bases at J, leaving 5 bases unmatched. In germline, CDR1 is MNHEY, CDR2 SVGAGI. The CDR3 reads CASSYGEGGEQYF. The CDR3 DNA reads TGTGCCAGCAGTTACGGGGAGGGTGGGGAGCAGTACTTC.

This clone appeared a few times. The chain joins TRBV27 to TRBJ2-5, with TRBD1 identical over 10 bases. Per germline, CDR1 MNHEY and CDR2 SMNVEV (reference sequence). Trimming at V came to 4 bases and at J to 6 bases, leaving 11 bases not matched to a gene. The CDR3 spans 16 residues. The CDR3 region has the DNA TGTGCCAGCAGTTCCCAACGACAGGGGGCGAGGAAGACCCAGTACTTC. Protein: CASSSQRQGARKTQYF.

V is TRBV7-3 and J is TRBJ2-3, with TRBD1 identical over 8 bases. The V segment lost 5 bases and the J segment 4 bases; nucleotides outside the gene matches: 8. The germline V gene has CDR1 SGHTA and CDR2 FQGTGA. The CDR3 runs to 15 residues. The DNA for the CDR3 is TGTGCCAGCAGCCGACAGGGGAAGGGCGCAGATACGCAGTATTTT. Amino acid sequence: CASSRQGKGADTQYF.

The V and J genes are TRBV11-3 and TRBJ1-5; D possibly corresponds to TRBD1 (5 bases). The V end lost 6 bases, the J end lost 0 bases, and 15 bases lay between the germline ends. The CDR3 has 16 residues. From germline, CDR1 is SGHNT and CDR2 YENEEA. For the CDR3, the DNA is TGTGCCAGCAGTTTTTGTGGGGGGTATAGCAATCAGCCCCAGCATTTT. Its translation: CASSFCGGYSNQPQHF.

This chain links TRBV29-1 with TRBJ1-2, with D possibly TRBD1 on 6 matching bases. The CDR3 spans 13 residues. Germline V lookup: CDR1 SQVTM, CDR2 ANQGSEA. Trimming pared 3 bases from V and 4 bases from J, leaving 12 bases between. The CDR3 region has the DNA TGCAGCGTTGAGGCAGGGGCTCCCTATGGCTACACCTTC. Translation: CSVEAGAPYGYTF.

In nucleotides, the CDR3 is TGCGCCAGCAGCCACCTAGCGGAGGAAGGAGATGAGCAGTTCTTC. Protein product: CASSHLAEEGDEQFF. The chain uses TRBV10-2 and TRBJ2-1; 7 nucleotides agree with TRBD2. The germline V gene encodes CDR1 WSHSY and CDR2 SAAADI. The CDR3 totals 15 residues. V dropped 6 bases and J dropped 8; count of bases not matched to a gene: 13.

The chain has TRBV9 and TRBJ1-1; the D gene is possibly TRBD1 (5 bases). Germline CDR1 SGDLS, CDR2 YYNGEE. CDR3 size: 14 residues. Trimming shortened V by 6 bases and J by 1 base, and 13 bases separated the two germline ends. The CDR3 nucleotides are TGTGCCAGCACCAAGCAGGGAGGGAACACTGAAGCTTTCTTT. Its translation: CASTKQGGNTEAFF. The entire variable domain, with the rest obtained from reference TRBV9 and TRBJ1-1, is as follows: DSGVTQTPKHLITATGQRVTLRCSPRSGDLSVYWYQQSLDQGLQFLIQYYNGEERAKGNILERFSAQQFPDLHSELNLSSLELGDSALYFCASTKQGGNTEAFFGQGTRLTVV.

The chain links TRBV29-1 to TRBJ2-1; D is possibly TRBD2 (5 bases). Per the germline V gene, CDR1 is SQVTM and CDR2 is ANQGSEA. The CDR3 loop spans 15 amino acids. Trimming cost V 6 bases and J 1 base, with 16 bases left between them. The CDR3 DNA reads TGCAGCGTCTCTCTTACTAGAAGGTCCTACAATGAGCAGTTCTTC. Translating gives CSVSLTRRSYNEQFF.

CDR3 loop: CSVEGGLSTDTQYF. Written as DNA, the CDR3 is TGCAGCGTTGAAGGGGGCCTATCCACAGATACGCAGTATTTT. V usage is TRBV29-1 and J usage is TRBJ2-3; TRBD1 might be the D (5 bases). The V end lost 1 base, the J end lost 2 bases, and 10 bases lay between the germline ends. The CDR3 runs to 14 residues. CDR1 is SQVTM, CDR2 ANQGSEA, per germline.

This clone has a handful of counts. The chain recombines TRBV4-3 with TRBJ1-2; 9 nucleotides agree with TRBD1. V shed 4 bases and J 4 bases; nucleotides not matched to a gene: 13. Germline CDR1 is LGHNA and CDR2 is YSLEER. The CDR3 has 17 residues. In nucleotides, the CDR3 is TGCGCCAGCAGCCGAGAGATCCGGGACAGGGTGGGCTATGGCTACACCTTC. Translation gives CASSREIRDRVGYGYTF.

The J gene is TRBJ2-2, the V gene TRBV5-1; D possibly corresponds to TRBD1 (6 bases). The CDR3 is made up of 15 amino acids. Trimming took off 4 bases at V and 1 base at J, with 11 bases between the two ends. Germline lookup yields CDR1 SGHRS and CDR2 YFSETQ. The CDR3 is CASSPLGQNTGELFF. The CDR3 DNA is TGCGCCAGCAGCCCCCTGGGACAGAACACCGGGGAGCTGTTTTTT.

The sample holds a few counts of this clone. The chain is built from TRBV4-1 and TRBJ1-1; no clear D gene. Germline V lookup: CDR1 MGHRA, CDR2 YSYEKL. This CDR3 contains 15 residues. V was shortened by 3 bases and J by 0 bases, with 11 bases between the two germline ends. CDR3 sequence reads: CASSHREGMNTEAFF. CDR3 sequence (DNA): TGCGCCAGCAGCCATCGGGAAGGCATGAACACTGAAGCTTTCTTT.

The J gene is TRBJ2-2, the V gene TRBV25-1, with D possibly matching TRBD1 (7 bases). In germline, CDR1 is MGHDK, CDR2 SYGVNS. The CDR3 is made up of 14 amino acids. The germline V and J ends were trimmed by 4 bases and 7 bases, with 13 bases remaining between them. CDR3 nucleotide sequence: TGTGCCAGCAGTGGGCAGGGGGAGGTCGGGGAGCTGTTTTTT. Its protein is CASSGQGEVGELFF.

This chain connects TRBV4-1 to TRBJ2-1, with D possibly matching TRBD2 (6 bases). The CDR3 is 18 amino acids. Trimming shortened V by 4 bases and J by 0 bases, and 19 bases separated the two germline ends. CDR1 MGHRA and CDR2 YSYEKL come from the germline V gene. Here the CDR3 reads CASSPLAIETSSYNEQFF. In nucleotides, the CDR3 is TGCGCCAGCAGCCCGCTAGCGATCGAAACTAGCTCCTACAATGAGCAGTTCTTC.

A note on this clone: The same CDR3 also results from other DNA sequences found in this sample. The J gene is TRBJ1-2, the V gene TRBV27; no reliable D call. The ends were cut back, 3 bases at V and 2 bases at J, with 7 bases in the middle. Germline V gene sequence: CDR1 MNHEY, CDR2 SMNVEV (reference sequence). This CDR3 region has 13 residues. The CDR3: CASSFRANYGYTF. CDR3 sequence (DNA): TGTGCCAGCAGTTTCCGAGCAAACTATGGCTACACCTTC.

This sequence joins TRBV7-6 and TRBJ2-7; possible D gene TRBD1, 6 bases. This CDR3 has 16 residues. Trimming took off 0 bases at V and 4 bases at J, with 16 bases between the two ends. Germline CDR1 and CDR2: SGHVS and FNYEAQ. The CDR3 DNA is TGTGCCAGCAGCTTAGCCCCTGGACAGCCAGGGTACGAGCAGTACTTC. Residues: CASSLAPGQPGYEQYF.

V gene TRBV5-1 combines with J gene TRBJ2-3; D might be TRBD2 (5 bases). This CDR3 spans 12 amino acids. Between the trimmed V and J ends, which lost 6 bases and 1 base, there was a span of 6 bases. CDR1 and CDR2 (germline): SGHRS, YFSETQ. CDR3 nucleotide sequence: TGCGCCAGCATGGAGGGCACAGATACGCAGTATTTT. This encodes CASMEGTDTQYF.